This T cell receptor beta chain is from a study of blood T cell repertoires in COVID-19. Across the whole study: Researchers got acute and convalescent COVID-19 samples from the United States, Italy and Spain. Sources were T cells, B-cell-depleted T cells, or PBMCs; the material itself was cDNA or gDNA.

Authors' data handling: Quantification of nucleated cells was approximated via reference gene primer amplification. The method was immunoSEQ multiplex PCR; TCRdb's version includes in-frame clones alone and lacks a portion of them. Clone size and V and J calls were adopted from that table, with D and trimming inferred from the DNA. Among about 120,000 clones listed, over 75% were seen once. V lost 0 bases and J lost 0, with 19 bases in between. This CDR3 comprises 18 residues. The germline V gene encodes CDR1 SGHRS and CDR2 YFSETQ. Sequenced input: peripheral blood. The sequence was collected from a woman older than 75 with acute or convalescent COVID-19. The chain links TRBV5-1 to TRBJ2-7, with D perhaps TRBD1 (6 bases). The CDR3 DNA is TGCGCCAGCAGCTTGGGGCCTCTCTACAGGGAAAGCTCCTACGAGCAGTACTTC. Translation gives CASSLGPLYRESSYEQYF.